This entry concerns a single T cell receptor (beta chain). The target antigen is unknown. CDR1 and CDR2 (germline): MNHNS, SASEGT. The V and J ends lost 6 bases and 2 bases respectively, with 10 bases between them. CDR3 length equals 13 residues. The data are from a study of cytomegalovirus exposure and HLA in healthy donors. Across the whole study: Earlier, some 170 million T cells were analyzed, and 95 million to 140 million unique TCR beta sequences were found among them. Whole-study findings and limits: TCR beta V- and J-gene trimming was later associated with a missense DCLRE1C variant.

The PCR used 60 Vbeta and 13 Jbeta primers. Generated by immunoSEQ multiplex PCR, the TCRdb table keeps only in-frame clones and is missing some. The table records roughly 71,000 clones, around 62% of them present only once. The chain joins TRBV6-1 to TRBJ2-5; no definite D call. Sample: PBMCs. This clonotype was obtained from a man aged 30 to 45 in good health and CMV-seronegative. CDR3: CASSKTFQETQYF. The CDR3 bases are TGTGCCAGCAGCAAGACATTTCAAGAGACCCAGTACTTC.